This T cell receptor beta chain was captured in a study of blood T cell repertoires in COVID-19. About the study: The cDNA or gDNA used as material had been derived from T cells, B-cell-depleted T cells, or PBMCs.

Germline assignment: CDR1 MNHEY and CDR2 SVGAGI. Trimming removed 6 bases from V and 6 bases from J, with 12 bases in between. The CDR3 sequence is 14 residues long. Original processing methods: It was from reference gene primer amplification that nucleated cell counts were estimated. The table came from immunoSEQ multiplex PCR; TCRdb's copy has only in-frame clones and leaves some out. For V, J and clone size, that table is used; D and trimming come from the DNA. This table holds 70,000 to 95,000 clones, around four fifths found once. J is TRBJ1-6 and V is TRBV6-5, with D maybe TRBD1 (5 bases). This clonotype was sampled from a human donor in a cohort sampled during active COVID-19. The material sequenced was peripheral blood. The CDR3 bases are TGTGCCAGCAGACCCCAGGGTCGTAATTCACCCCTCCACTTT. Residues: CASRPQGRNSPLHF.